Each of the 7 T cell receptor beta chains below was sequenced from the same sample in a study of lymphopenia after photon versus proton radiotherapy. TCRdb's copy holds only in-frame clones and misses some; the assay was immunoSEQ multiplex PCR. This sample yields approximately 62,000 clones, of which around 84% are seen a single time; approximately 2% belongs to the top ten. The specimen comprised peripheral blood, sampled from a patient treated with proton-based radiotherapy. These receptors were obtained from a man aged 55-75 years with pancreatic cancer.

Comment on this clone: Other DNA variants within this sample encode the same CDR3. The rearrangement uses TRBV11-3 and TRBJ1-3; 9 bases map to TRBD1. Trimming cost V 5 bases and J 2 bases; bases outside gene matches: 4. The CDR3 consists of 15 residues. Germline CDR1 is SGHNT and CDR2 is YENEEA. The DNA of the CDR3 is TGTGCCAGCAGCCCGGGACAGGGACCTGGAAACACCATATATTTT. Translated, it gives CASSPGQGPGNTIYF.

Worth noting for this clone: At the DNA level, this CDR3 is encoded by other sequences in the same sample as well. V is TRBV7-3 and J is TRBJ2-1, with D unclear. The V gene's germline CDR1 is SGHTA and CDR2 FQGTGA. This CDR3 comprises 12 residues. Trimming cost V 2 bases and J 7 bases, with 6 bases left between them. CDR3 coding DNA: TGTGCCAGCAGCTTATCTAGGAATGAGCAGTTCTTC. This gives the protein CASSLSRNEQFF.

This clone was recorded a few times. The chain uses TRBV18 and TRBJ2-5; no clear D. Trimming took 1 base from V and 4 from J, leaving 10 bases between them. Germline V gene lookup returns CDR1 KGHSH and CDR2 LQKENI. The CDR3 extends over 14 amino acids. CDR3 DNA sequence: TGTGCCAGCTCACCACTCTCAGGCCCAGAGACCCAGTACTTC. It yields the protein CASSPLSGPETQYF.

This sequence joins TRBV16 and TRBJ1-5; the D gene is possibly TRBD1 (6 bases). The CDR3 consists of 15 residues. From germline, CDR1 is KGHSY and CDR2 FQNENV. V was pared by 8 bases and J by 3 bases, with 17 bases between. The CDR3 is CASHPPGHPNQPQHF. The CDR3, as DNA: TGTGCCAGCCATCCTCCGGGACATCCCAATCAGCCCCAGCATTTT. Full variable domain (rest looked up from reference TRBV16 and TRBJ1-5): GEEVAQTPKHLVRGEGQKAKLYCAPIKGHSYVFWYQQVLKNEFKFLISFQNENVFDETGMPKERFSAKCLPNSPCSLEIQATKLEDSAVYFCASHPPGHPNQPQHFGDGTRLSIL.

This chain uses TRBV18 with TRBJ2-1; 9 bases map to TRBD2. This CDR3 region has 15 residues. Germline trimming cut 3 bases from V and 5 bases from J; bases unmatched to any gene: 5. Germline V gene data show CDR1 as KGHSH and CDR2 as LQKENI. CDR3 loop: CASSPSSGTNNEQFF. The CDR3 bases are TGTGCCAGCTCACCGTCTAGCGGGACCAACAATGAGCAGTTCTTC. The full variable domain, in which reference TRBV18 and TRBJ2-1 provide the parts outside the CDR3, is NAGVMQNPRHLVRRRGQEARLRCSPMKGHSHVYWYRQLPEEGLKFMVYLQKENIIDESGMPKERFSAEFPKEGPSILRIQQVVRGDSAAYFCASSPSSGTNNEQFFGPGTRLTVL.

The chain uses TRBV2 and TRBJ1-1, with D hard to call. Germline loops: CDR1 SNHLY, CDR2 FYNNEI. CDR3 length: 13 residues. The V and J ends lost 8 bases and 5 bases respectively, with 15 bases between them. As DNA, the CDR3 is TGTGCCAGCGGGATAAAGGGAGGAACTGAAGCTTTCTTT. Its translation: CASGIKGGTEAFF.

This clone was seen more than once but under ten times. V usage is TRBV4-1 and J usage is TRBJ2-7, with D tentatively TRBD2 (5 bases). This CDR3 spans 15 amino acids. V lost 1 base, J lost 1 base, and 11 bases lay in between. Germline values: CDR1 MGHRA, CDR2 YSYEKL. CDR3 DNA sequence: TGCGCCAGCAGCCAAGGAGTCCGGGGATCCTACGAGCAGTACTTC. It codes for CASSQGVRGSYEQYF.